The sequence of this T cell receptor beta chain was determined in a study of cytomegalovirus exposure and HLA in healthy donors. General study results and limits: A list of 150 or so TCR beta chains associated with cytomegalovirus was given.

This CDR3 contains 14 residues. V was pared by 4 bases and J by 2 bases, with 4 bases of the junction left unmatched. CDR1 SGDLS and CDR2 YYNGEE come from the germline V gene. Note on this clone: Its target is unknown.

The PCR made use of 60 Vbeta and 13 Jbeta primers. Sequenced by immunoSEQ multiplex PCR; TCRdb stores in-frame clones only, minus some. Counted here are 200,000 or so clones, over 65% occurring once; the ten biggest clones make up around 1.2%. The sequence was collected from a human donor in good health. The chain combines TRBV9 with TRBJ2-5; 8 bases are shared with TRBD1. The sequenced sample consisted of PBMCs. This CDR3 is CASSFTGGQETQYF. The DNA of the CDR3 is TGTGCCAGCAGCTTCACAGGGGGTCAAGAGACCCAGTACTTC.